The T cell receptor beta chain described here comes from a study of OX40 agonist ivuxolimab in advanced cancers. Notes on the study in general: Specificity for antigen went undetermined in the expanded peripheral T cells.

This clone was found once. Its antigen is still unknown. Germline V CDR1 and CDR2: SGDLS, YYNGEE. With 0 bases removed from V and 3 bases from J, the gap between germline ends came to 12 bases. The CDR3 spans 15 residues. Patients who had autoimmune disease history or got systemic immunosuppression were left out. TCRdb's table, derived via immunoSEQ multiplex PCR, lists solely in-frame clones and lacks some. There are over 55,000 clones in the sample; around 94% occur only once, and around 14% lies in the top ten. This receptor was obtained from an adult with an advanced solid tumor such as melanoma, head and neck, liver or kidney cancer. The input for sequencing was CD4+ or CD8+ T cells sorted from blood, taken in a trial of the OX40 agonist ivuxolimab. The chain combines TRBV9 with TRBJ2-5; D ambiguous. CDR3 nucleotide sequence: TGTGCCAGCAGCGTAGATGAGTTTCGGGAAGAGACCCAGTACTTC. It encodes CASSVDEFREETQYF.